Here is one T cell receptor (beta chain) with its context. The entry originates in a study of technical replicates of blood from four donors. V shed 6 bases, J shed 5 bases, and the junction held 7 bases outside the gene matches. This CDR3 is built from 14 residues. Per germline, CDR1 SNHLY and CDR2 FYNNEI. Generated by immunoSEQ multiplex PCR, the TCRdb table keeps only in-frame clones and is missing some. Of 75,000 to 85,000 clones in the sample, roughly 77% were seen once. The sample consisted of PBMCs. The J gene is TRBJ2-1, the V gene TRBV2, with 7 bases identical to TRBD2. The TCR sequence derives from a human donor in good health. Some clones in this sample may be carry-over from other donors' samples. The CDR3: CASRGTGTNNEQFF. The CDR3 nucleotides read TGTGCCAGCAGGGGGACTGGGACTAACAATGAGCAGTTCTTC.